These 26 T cell receptor beta chains came from one sample sequenced in a study of long-term antiretroviral therapy in people with HIV. At survey level, the immunoSEQ assay was run in its v3.0 version. Repertoires were generated with immunoSEQ multiplex PCR, while TCRdb's copy carries only in-frame clones and drops some. The profile shows approximately 13,000 clones, 75% to 85% of them singletons. The source was unsorted PBMCs, collected 1.3 years before starting antiretroviral therapy. These TCRs come from a man between 35 and 55 years old with HIV.

J is TRBJ1-2 and V is TRBV5-4; perhaps TRBD1 as D (6 bases). CDR1 is SGHNT and CDR2 is YYREEE in the germline V gene (reference sequence). Trimming took 3 bases from V and 4 from J, leaving 16 bases between them. The CDR3 covers 15 residues. CDR3 in amino acids: CASSSTGRILYGYTF. DNA of the CDR3: TGTGCCAGCAGCTCGACAGGTCGAATTCTCTATGGCTACACCTTC. The full variable domain, in which reference TRBV5-4 and TRBJ1-2 provide the parts outside the CDR3, is ETGVTQSPTHLIKTRGQQVTLRCSSQSGHNTVSWYQQALGQGPQFIFQYYREEENGRGNFPPRFSGLQFPNYSSELNVNALELDDSALYLCASSSTGRILYGYTFGSGTRLTVV.

The chain uses TRBV7-9 and TRBJ2-7; 8 nucleotides match TRBD1. CDR1 and CDR2 (germline): SEHNR, FQNEAQ (reference sequence). This CDR3 region has 14 residues. Germline trimming cut 4 bases from V and 4 bases from J; bases unmatched to any gene: 6. The CDR3 DNA reads as TGTGCCAGCAGCTCCCCCGGACAGGGTTACGAGCAGTACTTC. It encodes CASSSPGQGYEQYF.

The rearrangement joins TRBV19 to TRBJ1-2; TRBD1 aligns across 7 bases. Germline V gives CDR1 LNHDA, CDR2 SQIVND (reference sequence). The junction had 17 bases not matched to a gene; V was cut back by 8 bases and J by 8 bases. CDR3 length: 15 amino acids. As DNA, the CDR3 is TGTGCCAGTTCAGCCCCGAGGGGCAGGGGGGAAGGCTACACCTTC. As protein: CASSAPRGRGEGYTF. Looking up the rest from reference TRBV19 and TRBJ1-2 gives the full variable domain: DGGITQSPKYLFRKEGQNVTLSCEQNLNHDAMYWYRQDPGQGLRLIYYSQIVNDFQKGDIAEGYSVSREKKESFPLTVTSAQKNPTAFYLCASSAPRGRGEGYTFGSGTRLTVV.

The chain links TRBV10-2 to TRBJ1-4, with TRBD1 matching 10 bases. Germline CDR1 WSHSY, CDR2 SAAADI. The CDR3 is made up of 15 amino acids. The V segment lost 4 bases and the J segment 4 bases; nucleotides outside the gene matches: 3. The CDR3 is CASSGTGGGNEKLFF. The DNA for the CDR3 is TGCGCCAGCAGTGGGACAGGGGGGGGTAATGAAAAACTGTTTTTT.

The J gene is TRBJ2-7, the V gene TRBV9, with 7 bases identical to TRBD2. This CDR3 contains 15 residues. V dropped 0 bases and J dropped 1; count of bases not matched to a gene: 4. CDR1 is SGDLS and CDR2 is YYNGEE in the germline V gene. The CDR3 loop reads CASSVGPAGSYEQYF. The CDR3 bases are TGTGCCAGCAGCGTAGGACCAGCGGGGTCCTACGAGCAGTACTTC. Together with reference TRBV9 and TRBJ2-7, the CDR3 gives the full variable domain: DSGVTQTPKHLITATGQRVTLRCSPRSGDLSVYWYQQSLDQGLQFLIQYYNGEERAKGNILERFSAQQFPDLHSELNLSSLELGDSALYFCASSVGPAGSYEQYFGPGTRLTVT.

The V and J genes are TRBV19 and TRBJ2-7, with 7 bases lining up with TRBD1. V trimming: 6 bases; J trimming: 3 bases; junction bases outside the gene matches: 8. Germline assignment: CDR1 LNHDA and CDR2 SQIVND (reference sequence). CDR3 length: 14 residues. Written as DNA, the CDR3 is TGTGCCAGTAGGAGACCGGGACAGAACTACGAGCAGTACTTC. Its protein product is CASRRPGQNYEQYF.

This clone appeared a few times. The chain combines TRBV4-2 with TRBJ2-2; D may match TRBD1 or TRBD2 (6 bases each). The germline CDR1 and CDR2 sequences are LGHNA and YNFKEQ. V was clipped by 1 base and J by 4 bases, with 16 bases between them. The CDR3 is made up of 17 amino acids. CDR3 sequence reads: CASSQVPGGHGTGELFF. For the CDR3, the DNA is TGTGCCAGCAGCCAAGTGCCCGGGGGCCATGGCACCGGGGAGCTGTTTTTT.

J is TRBJ2-2 and V is TRBV7-2; D is perhaps TRBD1 (5 bases). V was cut by 1 base and J by 6 bases, with 18 bases left in between. The CDR3 is made up of 17 amino acids. Germline V gene data show CDR1 as SGHTA and CDR2 as FQGNSA. The CDR3 DNA reads as TGTGCCAGCAGCTTAGTAGGTCCCGGGTCCAGGGCCGGGGAGCTGTTTTTT. This gives the protein CASSLVGPGSRAGELFF.

The V and J genes are TRBV18 and TRBJ2-2; D not certain. This CDR3 comprises 15 residues. Germline values: CDR1 KGHSH, CDR2 LQKENI. The V end was cut by 8 bases, the J end by 3 bases, with 16 bases between. The CDR3 bases are TGTGCCAGCGCCGTAGGGCAGCTACACACCGGGGAGCTGTTTTTT. This translates into CASAVGQLHTGELFF.

CDR3 residues: CASSPRGGCGGNTEAFF. The CDR3 DNA reads as TGTGCCAGCAGCCCCAGGGGGGGGTGTGGGGGGAACACTGAAGCTTTCTTT. This chain uses TRBV21-1 with TRBJ1-1. TRBV21-1 is marked as a pseudogene. The CDR3 runs 17 residues.

The genes are TRBV27 and TRBJ1-1; possible D gene TRBD1, 6 bases. V lost 3 bases and J lost 6, with 26 bases in between. This CDR3 comprises 18 residues. CDR1 and CDR2 from the germline V gene are MNHEY and SMNVEV (reference sequence). This CDR3 is CASSFLGGAGAGGPEAFF. The CDR3 DNA follows: TGTGCCAGCAGTTTTTTAGGCGGGGCAGGGGCGGGAGGGCCTGAAGCTTTCTTT.

J is TRBJ1-5 and V is TRBV2, with 7 bases identical to TRBD1. This CDR3 has 16 residues. With V trimmed by 4 bases and J by 0 bases, 6 bases remained unmatched. The V gene's germline CDR1 is SNHLY and CDR2 FYNNEI. CDR3 DNA: TGTGCCAGCAGTGCCCCGACAGGGAATAGCAATCAGCCCCAGCATTTT. Its protein product is CASSAPTGNSNQPQHF.

The chain links TRBV9 to TRBJ1-1; D call uncertain. This CDR3 is built from 15 residues. Germline V gene data show CDR1 as SGDLS and CDR2 as YYNGEE. Trimming left V 10 bases short and J 6 bases short, with 25 bases between. CDR3: CAGRSDRSGLPEAFF. The CDR3 DNA follows: TGTGCCGGTCGATCGGACCGTTCGGGCCTACCTGAAGCTTTCTTT.

CDR3 nucleotides: TGCGCCAGCAGCCAAGAAAGTTTTCAGGGGACCCGGGAGCTGTTTTTT. As protein: CASSQESFQGTRELFF. V usage is TRBV4-1 and J usage is TRBJ2-2, with D possibly TRBD1 on 6 matching bases. V was pared by 0 bases and J by 9 bases, with 17 bases between. This CDR3 has 16 amino acids. The germline gives CDR1 MGHRA, CDR2 YSYEKL.

The J gene is TRBJ2-1, the V gene TRBV6-5, with a tentative D call TRBD2 (7 bases). Trimming removed 7 bases from V and 5 bases from J, with 18 bases in between. The CDR3 extends over 15 amino acids. From germline, CDR1 is MNHEY and CDR2 SVGAGI. CDR3 in amino acids: CASKSLGGRDNEQFF. The CDR3 nucleotides are TGTGCCAGCAAGTCGCTGGGGGGGCGGGACAATGAGCAGTTCTTC.

This clone was observed a single time. Other DNA sequences in this sample translate to the same CDR3. CDR3 sequence: CASSIDRHSYEQYF. For the CDR3, the DNA is TGTGCCAGTAGTATAGACAGGCACAGTTACGAGCAGTACTTC. This chain uses TRBV19 with TRBJ2-7; D is uncertain. The ends were cut back, 0 bases at V and 4 bases at J, with 10 bases in the middle. The CDR3 contains 14 residues. The germline V gene encodes CDR1 LNHDA and CDR2 SQIVND (reference sequence). The complete variable domain, with remaining parts taken from reference TRBV19 and TRBJ2-7, reads DGGITQSPKYLFRKEGQNVTLSCEQNLNHDAMYWYRQDPGQGLRLIYYSQIVNDFQKGDIAEGYSVSREKKESFPLTVTSAQKNPTAFYLCASSIDRHSYEQYFGPGTRLTVT.

Worth noting for this clone: Mismatch with germline at one junction end may stem from a read error. The chain carries TRBV6-6 and TRBJ2-2; D possibly uses TRBD1 or TRBD2 (5 bases each). CDR1 and CDR2 (germline): MNHNY, SVGAGI (reference sequence). The CDR3 runs 14 residues. The CDR3 reads CASSYSPGDGALFF. The CDR3 bases are TGTGCCAGCAGTTACTCCCCTGGGGACGGGGCGCTGTTTTTT.

This clone was counted between two and nine times. The rearrangement joins TRBV13 to TRBJ1-1; no firm D call. V lost 9 bases, J lost 1 base, and 9 bases lay in between. This CDR3 has 12 residues. From germline, CDR1 is PRHDT and CDR2 FYEKMQ (reference sequence). The DNA for the CDR3 is TGTGCCAGTGGACGGACGAACACTGAAGCTTTCTTT. It is translated as CASGRTNTEAFF.

The chain has TRBV5-4 and TRBJ2-7; possibly TRBD2 for D (5 bases). The V and J ends lost 1 base and 2 bases respectively, with 10 bases between them. CDR1 is SGHNT, CDR2 YYREEE, per germline (reference sequence). The CDR3 totals 14 residues. The CDR3 protein is CASSLRGRAYEQYF. CDR3 bases: TGTGCCAGCAGCTTGCGGGGTCGAGCCTACGAGCAGTACTTC.

The chain links TRBV11-2 to TRBJ1-5; D is perhaps TRBD1 (5 bases). Germline values: CDR1 SGHAT, CDR2 FQNNGV. The ends were cut back, 0 bases at V and 1 base at J, with 10 bases in the middle. The CDR3 loop spans 16 amino acids. The DNA of the CDR3 is TGTGCCAGCAGCTTAGATGGGGGGATGAGCAATCAGCCCCAGCATTTT. It codes for CASSLDGGMSNQPQHF. The complete variable domain, with remaining parts taken from reference TRBV11-2 and TRBJ1-5, reads EAGVAQSPRYKIIEKRQSVAFWCNPISGHATLYWYQQILGQGPKLLIQFQNNGVVDDSQLPKDRFSAERLKGVDSTLKIQPAKLEDSAVYLCASSLDGGMSNQPQHFGDGTRLSIL.

The chain is built from TRBV9 and TRBJ2-3; 10 nucleotides align to TRBD2. This CDR3 is built from 15 residues. Trimming at V came to 3 bases and at J to 3 bases, leaving 4 bases not matched to a gene. Germline CDR1 is SGDLS and CDR2 is YYNGEE. CDR3 amino acids: CASSERGGQTDTQYF. The CDR3 DNA follows: TGTGCCAGCAGCGAGCGGGGGGGCCAGACAGATACGCAGTATTTT.

The chain couples TRBV7-2 to TRBJ2-2; D assignment may be TRBD1 or TRBD2 (5 bases each). CDR1 is SGHTA and CDR2 is FQGNSA in the germline V gene. Trimming left V 5 bases short and J 5 bases short, with 12 bases between. The CDR3 contains 14 residues. The CDR3 sequence: CASSPLRGTGELFF. The CDR3, as DNA: TGTGCCAGCAGCCCTTTGAGGGGAACCGGGGAGCTGTTTTTT. The full variable domain, with the rest looked up from reference TRBV7-2 and TRBJ2-2, is GAGVSQSPSNKVTEKGKDVELRCDPISGHTALYWYRQSLGQGLEFLIYFQGNSAPDKSGLPSDRFSAERTGGSVSTLTIQRTQQEDSAVYLCASSPLRGTGELFFGEGSRLTVL.

This chain uses TRBV13 with TRBJ1-4; TRBD1 agrees at 8 bases. The CDR3 length is 15 residues. CDR1 and CDR2 from the germline V gene are PRHDT and FYEKMQ (reference sequence). Germline trimming cut 5 bases from V and 5 bases from J; bases unmatched to any gene: 7. CDR3 residues: CASSRGQGWNEKLFF. Here the CDR3 DNA reads TGTGCCAGCAGCCGCGGACAGGGTTGGAATGAAAAACTGTTTTTT.

The chain uses TRBV30 and TRBJ1-6; D is uncertain. Per germline, CDR1 GTSNPN and CDR2 SVGIG (reference sequence). The CDR3 covers 14 residues. The germline V and J ends were trimmed by 0 bases and 5 bases, with 8 bases remaining between them. The DNA for the CDR3 is TGTGCCTGGAGTGTAAGACGGGATAATTCACCCCTCCACTTT. Amino acids: CAWSVRRDNSPLHF.

This clone was recorded a few times. The chain is built from TRBV4-2 and TRBJ2-1; 8 bases are shared with TRBD2. This CDR3 is 16 amino acids long. Looked up from germline, CDR1 is LGHNA and CDR2 is YNFKEQ. Unmatched junction bases numbered 10, after V lost 1 base and J lost 8 bases. This chain's CDR3 is CASSQGSGGTFDEQFF. The CDR3 DNA reads as TGTGCCAGCAGCCAAGGAAGCGGGGGCACCTTTGATGAGCAGTTCTTC.

The gene calls are TRBV27 and TRBJ1-5; 7 bases are shared with TRBD1. Germline-derived CDR1 and CDR2 are MNHEY and SMNVEV (reference sequence). CDR3 length: 19 residues. V gave up 0 bases and J gave up 0 bases; unmatched junction bases: 11. In DNA form, the CDR3 reads TGTGCCAGCAGTTTATCCCGCCGGGACAGACTTTATAGCAATCAGCCCCAGCATTTT. Translated, it gives CASSLSRRDRLYSNQPQHF.